This T cell receptor (beta chain) was observed in a study of blood T cell repertoires in COVID-19. Turning to the study itself: PBMCs, B-cell-depleted T cells, or T cells were the source of the cDNA or gDNA that made up the material.

V shed 10 bases and J 6 bases; nucleotides not matched to a gene: 9. The CDR3 has 12 residues. Germline assignment: CDR1 MNHEY and CDR2 SVGAGI. Profiled with immunoSEQ multiplex PCR; TCRdb holds only in-frame clones, not every one. The sample includes under 300,000 clones, 83% of them seen just once. The rearrangement links TRBV6-5 to TRBJ2-7, with 7 bases identical to TRBD2. This clonotype was sampled from a woman aged 45 to 65 who had recovered from COVID-19. Sequencing used peripheral blood. The CDR3 reads CAIRGDGGEQYF. In nucleotides, the CDR3 is TGTGCCATCCGGGGGGACGGAGGCGAGCAGTACTTC.